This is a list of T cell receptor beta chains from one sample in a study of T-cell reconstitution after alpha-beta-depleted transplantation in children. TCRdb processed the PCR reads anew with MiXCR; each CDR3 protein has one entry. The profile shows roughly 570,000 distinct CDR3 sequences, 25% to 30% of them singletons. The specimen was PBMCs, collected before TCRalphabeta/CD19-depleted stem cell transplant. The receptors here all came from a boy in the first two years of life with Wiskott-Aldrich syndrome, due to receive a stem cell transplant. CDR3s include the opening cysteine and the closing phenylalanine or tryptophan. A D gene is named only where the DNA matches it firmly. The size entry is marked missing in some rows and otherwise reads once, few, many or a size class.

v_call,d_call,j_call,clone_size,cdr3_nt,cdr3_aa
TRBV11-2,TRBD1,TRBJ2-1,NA,TGTGCCAGCAGCGTAAGGGGACAGGCTAAGGGCTCCTACAATGAGCAGTTCTTC,CASSVRGQAKGSYNEQFF
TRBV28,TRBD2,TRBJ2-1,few,TGTGCCAGCAGTTTTGGGGGGGATCGAACGGGGGAGCAGTTCTTC,CASSFGGDRTGEQFF
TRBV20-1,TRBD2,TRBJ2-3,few,TGCAGTGCTTCCCTAGCGGGAGTAAGAGATACGCAGTATTTT,CSASLAGVRDTQYF
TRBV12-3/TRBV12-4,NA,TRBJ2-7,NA,TGTGCCAGCAGTTTAAGGCAGGGCGGACACGAGCAGTACTTC,CASSLRQGGHEQYF
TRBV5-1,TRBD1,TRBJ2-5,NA,TGCGCCAGCAGCGGAGCCGGGACAGGGCAAGAGACCCAGTACTTC,CASSGAGTGQETQYF
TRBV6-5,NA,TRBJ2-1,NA,TGTGCCAGCAGTTACTCGACCGCCCTAGATGACAATGAGCAGTTCTTC,CASSYSTALDDNEQFF
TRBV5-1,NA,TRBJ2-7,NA,TGCGCCAGCAGCTCCTCCGCGGGGGCCTACGACACTTACGAGCAGTACTTC,CASSSSAGAYDTYEQYF
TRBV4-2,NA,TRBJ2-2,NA,TGTGCCACCAGCCAAGATGGTGGGAAAGGGGGCACCGGGGAGCTGTTTTTT,CATSQDGGKGGTGELFF
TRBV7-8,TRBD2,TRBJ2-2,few,TGTGCCAGCAGCAGACTAGCGGGAGTCACCGGGGAGCTGTTTTTT,CASSRLAGVTGELFF
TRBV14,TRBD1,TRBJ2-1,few,TGTGCCAGCAGACTGACAGGGACCTACAATGAGCAGTTCTTC,CASRLTGTYNEQFF
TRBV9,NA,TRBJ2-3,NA,TGTGCCAGCAGCGGCCTCGGGACCTCTAGCACAGATACGCAGTATTTT,CASSGLGTSSTDTQYF
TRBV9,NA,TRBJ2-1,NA,TGTGCCAGCAGCGAGCGGTCCAGGGGCTACAATGAGCAGTTCTTC,CASSERSRGYNEQFF
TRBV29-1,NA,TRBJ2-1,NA,TGCAGCGTTGTCCCAGCGATTAAACAGAAAAATTACAATGAGCAGTTCTTC,CSVVPAIKQKNYNEQFF
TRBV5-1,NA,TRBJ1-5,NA,TGCGCCAGCAGCCTACGCTATGATCAGCCCCAGCATTTT,CASSLRYDQPQHF
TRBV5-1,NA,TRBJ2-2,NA,TGCGCCAGCAGCTTGGGACTAGGGGACACCGGGGAGCTGTTTTTT,CASSLGLGDTGELFF
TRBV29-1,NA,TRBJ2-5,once,TGCAGCGTTGAAGAGTACGGGGTAGAGGACCAAGAGACCCAGTACTTC,CSVEEYGVEDQETQYF
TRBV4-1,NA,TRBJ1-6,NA,TGCGCCAGCAGCCAAGAGGGCACAGGGAAAAATAATTCACCCCTCCACTTT,CASSQEGTGKNNSPLHF
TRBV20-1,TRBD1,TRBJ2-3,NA,TGCAGTGCTAGAGATTGGGGGCAGGGGGCAGATACGCAGTATTTT,CSARDWGQGADTQYF
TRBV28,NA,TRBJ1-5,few,TGTGCCAGCAGTTTAGGCTTTTTGGGTCAGCCCCAGCATTTT,CASSLGFLGQPQHF
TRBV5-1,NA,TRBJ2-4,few,TGCGCCAGCAGCTTGGAGGGCCCAAACATTCAGTACTTC,CASSLEGPNIQYF
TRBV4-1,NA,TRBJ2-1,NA,TGCGCCAGCAGCCACTCGAGAATTTGCGGCCAGCCTCACAATGAGCAGTTCTTC,CASSHSRICGQPHNEQFF
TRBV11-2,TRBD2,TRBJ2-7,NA,TGTGCCAGCAGCTACACCGGGGGACTAGTGGGCTACGAGCAGTACTTC,CASSYTGGLVGYEQYF
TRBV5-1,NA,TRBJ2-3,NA,TGCGCCAGCAGCTTGGTCCTTCGCACAGATACGCAGTATTTT,CASSLVLRTDTQYF
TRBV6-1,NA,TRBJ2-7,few,TGTGCCAGCAGTGAATTGGGGGCACCTGCCTACGAGCAGTACTTC,CASSELGAPAYEQYF
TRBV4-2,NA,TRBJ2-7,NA,TGTGCCAGCAGCCAAGATTGGGTGGGGTCCTACGAGCAGTACTTC,CASSQDWVGSYEQYF
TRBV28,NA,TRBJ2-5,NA,TGTGCCAGCAGGGGCGGACTGGGTGAACCTAAACAGGAGACCCAGTACTTC,CASRGGLGEPKQETQYF
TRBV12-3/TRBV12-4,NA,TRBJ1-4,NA,TGTGCCAGCAGTTTTTCGAAAAACACTAATGAAAAACTGTTTTTT,CASSFSKNTNEKLFF
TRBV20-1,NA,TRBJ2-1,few,TGCAGTGCTGGTCGGTATGAGCAGTTCTTC,CSAGRYEQFF